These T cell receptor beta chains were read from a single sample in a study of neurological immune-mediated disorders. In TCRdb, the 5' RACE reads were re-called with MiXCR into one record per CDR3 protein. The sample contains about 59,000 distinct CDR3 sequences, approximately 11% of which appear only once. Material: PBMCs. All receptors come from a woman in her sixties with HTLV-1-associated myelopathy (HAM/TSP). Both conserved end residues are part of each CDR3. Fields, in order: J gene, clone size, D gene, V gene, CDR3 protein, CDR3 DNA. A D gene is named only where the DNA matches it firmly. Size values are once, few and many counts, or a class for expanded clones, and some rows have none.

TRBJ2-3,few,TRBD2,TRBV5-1,CASSQGTSGPTDTQYF,TGCGCCAGCAGCCAAGGGACTAGCGGACCCACAGATACGCAGTATTTT
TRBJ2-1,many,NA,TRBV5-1,CASSLDAPSSYNEQFF,TGCGCCAGCAGCTTGGACGCTCCTAGCTCCTACAATGAGCAGTTCTTC
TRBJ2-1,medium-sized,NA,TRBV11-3,CASSFGNNEQFF,TGTGCCAGCAGCTTCGGGAACAATGAGCAGTTCTTC
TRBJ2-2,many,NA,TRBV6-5,CASSYVVGSEKVYGELFF,TGTGCCAGCAGTTACGTTGTTGGTAGCGAGAAAGTATACGGGGAGCTGTTTTTT
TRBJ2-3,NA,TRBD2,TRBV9,CASSVAPGGGRGTDKQCF,TGTGCCAGCAGCGTAGCCCCTGGGGGAGGGAGGGGCACAGATAAGCAGTGTTTT
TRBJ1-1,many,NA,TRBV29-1,CSGSGKKGVTEAFF,TGCAGCGGTTCGGGGAAAAAGGGGGTCACTGAAGCTTTCTTT
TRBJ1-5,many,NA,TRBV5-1,CASSLVGDSYQPQHF,TGCGCCAGCAGCTTGGTTGGTGACAGCTATCAGCCCCAGCATTTT
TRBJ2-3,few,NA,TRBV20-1,CSARGSLLRTDTQYF,TGCAGTGCTAGAGGCAGCCTCCTACGCACAGATACGCAGTATTTT
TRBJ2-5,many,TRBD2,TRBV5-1,CASSLAPSGSGHQETQYF,TGCGCCAGCAGCTTGGCCCCTAGCGGGAGTGGGCACCAAGAGACCCAGTACTTC
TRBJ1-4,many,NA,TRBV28,CASSLQGPDEKLFF,TGTGCCAGCAGTTTACAGGGGCCGGATGAAAAACTGTTTTTT
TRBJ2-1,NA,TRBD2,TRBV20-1,CSAPPSGSGYEQFF,TGCAGTGCCCCACCTAGCGGGAGTGGGTATGAGCAGTTCTTC
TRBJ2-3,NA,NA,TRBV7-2,CASSLSRTDTQYF,TGTGCCAGCAGCTTGAGCCGCACAGATACGCAGTATTTT
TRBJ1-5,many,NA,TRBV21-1,CASSKGTSTYSNQPQHF,TGTGCCAGCAGCAAAGGGACATCTACTTATAGCAATCAGCCCCAGCATTTT
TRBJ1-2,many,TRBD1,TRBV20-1,CSARDRGQGVYGYTF,TGCAGTGCTAGAGATAGGGGACAGGGAGTCTATGGCTACACCTTC
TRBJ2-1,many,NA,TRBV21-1,CASSKEGGRALVEQFF,TGTGCCAGCAGCAAAGAAGGCGGGAGGGCCTTGGTTGAGCAGTTCTTC
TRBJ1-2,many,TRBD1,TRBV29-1,CSVQSGQGIYGYTF,TGCAGCGTGCAAAGCGGACAGGGAATCTATGGCTACACCTTC
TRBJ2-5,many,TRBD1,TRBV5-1,CASSLEPDREETQYF,TGCGCCAGCAGCCTGGAACCCGACAGGGAAGAGACCCAGTACTTC
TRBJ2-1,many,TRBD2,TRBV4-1,CASSRGGRASYNEQFF,TGCGCCAGCAGCCGTGGGGGGAGGGCGTCTTACAATGAGCAGTTCTTC
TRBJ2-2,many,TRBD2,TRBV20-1,CSARGRTSFTGELFF,TGCAGTGCTAGGGGTCGGACTAGCTTTACCGGGGAGCTGTTTTTT
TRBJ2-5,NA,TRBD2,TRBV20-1,CSATGLARETQYF,TGCAGTGCCACGGGACTAGCGAGAGAGACCCAGTACTTC
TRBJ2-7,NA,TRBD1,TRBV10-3,CAISSRQGSRYEQYF,TGTGCCATCAGCTCACGACAGGGAAGTAGGTACGAGCAGTACTTC
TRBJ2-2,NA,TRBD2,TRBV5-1,CASSLRGLAGAPGELFF,TGCGCCAGCAGCTTGCGGGGACTAGCGGGAGCCCCCGGGGAGCTGTTTTTT
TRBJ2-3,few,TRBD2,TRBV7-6,CASSLKLAGGPPDTQYF,TGTGCCAGCAGCTTAAAATTAGCGGGAGGGCCGCCAGATACGCAGTATTTT
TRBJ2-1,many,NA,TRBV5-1,CASSPDSNSYNEQFF,TGCGCCAGCAGCCCAGACAGCAATTCCTACAATGAGCAGTTCTTC
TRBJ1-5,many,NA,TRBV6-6,CASSLSTTSNQPQHF,TGTGCCAGCAGTTTGAGCACCACTAGCAATCAGCCCCAGCATTTT
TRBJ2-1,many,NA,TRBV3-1,CASSQGQFSYNEQFF,TGTGCCAGCAGCCAAGGACAGTTCTCCTACAATGAGCAGTTCTTC
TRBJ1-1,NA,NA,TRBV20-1,CSARDPREAFF,TGCAGTGCTAGAGATCCTCGCGAAGCTTTCTTT
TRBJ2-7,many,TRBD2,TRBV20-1,CSATSTSGSGEQYF,TGCAGTGCTACCAGCACTAGCGGGAGTGGAGAGCAGTACTTC
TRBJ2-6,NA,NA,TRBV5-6,CASSRSWGANVLTF,TGTGCCAGCAGCCGTTCTTGGGGGGCCAACGTCCTGACTTTC
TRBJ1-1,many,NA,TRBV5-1,CASSLEQNTEAFF,TGCGCCAGCAGCTTGGAGCAGAACACTGAAGCTTTCTTT
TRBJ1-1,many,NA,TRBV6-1,CATITGYTEAFF,TGTGCCACCATTACGGGGTACACTGAAGCTTTCTTT
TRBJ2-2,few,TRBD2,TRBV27,CASSLIETSGRWNTGELFF,TGTGCCAGCAGTTTAATCGAGACTAGCGGGAGATGGAACACCGGGGAGCTGTTTTTT
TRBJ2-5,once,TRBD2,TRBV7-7,CACSLSGRQETQYF,TGTGCTTGCAGCCTTAGCGGGAGACAAGAGACCCAGTACTTC
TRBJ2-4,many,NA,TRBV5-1,CASSSGGGNIQYF,TGCGCCAGCAGCTCAGGAGGGGGGAACATTCAGTACTTC
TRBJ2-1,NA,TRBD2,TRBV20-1,CSTAGSTTEQFF,TGCAGTACAGCGGGATCGACAACTGAGCAGTTCTTC
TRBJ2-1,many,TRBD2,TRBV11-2,CASSSRPGLAGVASEQFF,TGTGCCAGCAGCTCCAGACCGGGACTAGCGGGAGTAGCATCTGAGCAGTTCTTC
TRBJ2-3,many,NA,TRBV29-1,CSVQTGDDTQYF,TGCAGCGTACAAACGGGTGATGATACGCAGTATTTT
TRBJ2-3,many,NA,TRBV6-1,CASRPPTSTDTQYF,TGTGCCAGCAGGCCCCCTACTAGCACAGATACGCAGTATTTT
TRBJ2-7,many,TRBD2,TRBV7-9,CASSSRTSGYEQYF,TGTGCCAGCAGCTCCCGGACTAGCGGCTACGAGCAGTACTTC
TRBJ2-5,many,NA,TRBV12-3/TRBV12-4,CASSLETQYF,TGTGCCAGCAGTTTGGAGACCCAGTACTTC
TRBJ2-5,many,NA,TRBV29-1,CSGSQGTETQYF,TGCAGCGGATCACAGGGAACGGAGACCCAGTACTTC
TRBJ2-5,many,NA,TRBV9,CASSVGDGQETQYF,TGTGCCAGCAGCGTAGGGGACGGTCAAGAGACCCAGTACTTC
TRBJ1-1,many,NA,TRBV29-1,CSGRSGGTEAFF,TGCAGCGGAAGATCGGGGGGCACTGAAGCTTTCTTT
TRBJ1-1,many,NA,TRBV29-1,CSVEDRRRPLNTEAFF,TGCAGCGTTGAAGATCGTAGGAGGCCCCTGAACACTGAAGCTTTCTTT
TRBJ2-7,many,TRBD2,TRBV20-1,CSAPGGSGRPHEQYF,TGCAGTGCTCCCGGGGGCAGCGGGAGGCCCCACGAGCAGTACTTC
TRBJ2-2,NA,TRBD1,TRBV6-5,CASSQGAGELFF,TGTGCCAGCAGCCAGGGGGCCGGGGAGCTGTTTTTT
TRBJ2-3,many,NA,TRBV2,CASSPGGRAIDTQYF,TGTGCCAGCAGTCCCGGGGGGCGGGCGATAGATACGCAGTATTTT
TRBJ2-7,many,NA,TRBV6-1,CASRDRTGQYF,TGTGCCAGCCGGGACCGAACCGGGCAGTACTTC